This T cell receptor beta chain was found in a study of CD8+CD57+ T cells in acquired aplastic anemia. Study results and limitations: It was found that some 31 CD8+ CDR3 sequences were shared between patients and controls.

Patients chosen for sequencing had shown CD8+CD57+ cell expansion by flow cytometry. This CDR3 spans 12 amino acids. Germline V gene sequence: CDR1 LNHDA, CDR2 SQIVND (reference sequence). Trimming removed 4 bases at V and 8 bases at J, with 11 bases between. TCR beta VDJ and CDR3 were profiled, and genomic DNA was the template. Using its own MiXCR run on the reads, TCRdb lists one record per CDR3 protein. The sample carries a few hundred thousand distinct CDR3 sequences, approximately 33% recorded once. This clonotype was recorded at least ten times. Its antigen is as yet unknown. The source material was sorted CD4+, CD8+, or CD8+CD57+ T cells (not recorded which) from PBMCs. The TCR was taken from a human donor with aplastic anemia. The chain couples TRBV19 to TRBJ1-1; D call uncertain. CDR3 protein: CASSKRDWEAFF. The CDR3 DNA reads TGTGCCAGTAGTAAGAGGGATTGGGAAGCTTTCTTT.